The clone carrying this TCR beta chain was observed a single time. At the deep level, the assay was run. Sequencing was performed with immunoSEQ multiplex PCR; in TCRdb, only in-frame clones are kept and a portion is missing. The repertoire includes fewer than 1.8 million clones, 98% of them detected once, and around 0.38% sits in the top ten. Germline CDR1 LGHNA, CDR2 YSLEER. The CDR3 consists of 17 residues. The V gene end was trimmed by 3 bases and the J gene end by 3 bases; junction bases not matched to a gene: 10. The record originates from a study of shared clonotypes between healthy human individuals.

The TCR was taken from a man aged 30 to 39 in good health. The material sequenced was naive CD4+ T cells sorted from blood. Subset defined: CD45RA+ positively selected. The rearrangement joins TRBV4-3 to TRBJ2-3; 9 nucleotides align to TRBD2. In DNA, the CDR3 is TGCGCCAGCAGCCATCTAGGCGGGAGGGCCCAAACAGATACGCAGTATTTT. Translating it yields CASSHLGGRAQTDTQYF.